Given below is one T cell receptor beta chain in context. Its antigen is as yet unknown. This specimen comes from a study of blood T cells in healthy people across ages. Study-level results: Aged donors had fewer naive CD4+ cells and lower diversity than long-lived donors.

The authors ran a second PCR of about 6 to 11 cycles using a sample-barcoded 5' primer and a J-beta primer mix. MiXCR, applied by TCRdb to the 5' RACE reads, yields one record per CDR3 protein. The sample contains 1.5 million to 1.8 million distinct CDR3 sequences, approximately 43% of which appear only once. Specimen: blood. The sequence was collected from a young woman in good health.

DNA of the CDR3: TGTGCCAGCAGTTATTCGGCAGGCTTTCAAGAGACCCAGTACTTC. The encoded protein is CASSYSAGFQETQYF. The J gene is TRBJ2-5, the V gene TRBV6-2 or TRBV6-3; no reliable D call. This CDR3 is built from 15 residues. The ends were cut back, 3 bases at V and 2 bases at J, with 13 bases in the middle. Per germline, CDR1 MNHEY and CDR2 SVGEGT.